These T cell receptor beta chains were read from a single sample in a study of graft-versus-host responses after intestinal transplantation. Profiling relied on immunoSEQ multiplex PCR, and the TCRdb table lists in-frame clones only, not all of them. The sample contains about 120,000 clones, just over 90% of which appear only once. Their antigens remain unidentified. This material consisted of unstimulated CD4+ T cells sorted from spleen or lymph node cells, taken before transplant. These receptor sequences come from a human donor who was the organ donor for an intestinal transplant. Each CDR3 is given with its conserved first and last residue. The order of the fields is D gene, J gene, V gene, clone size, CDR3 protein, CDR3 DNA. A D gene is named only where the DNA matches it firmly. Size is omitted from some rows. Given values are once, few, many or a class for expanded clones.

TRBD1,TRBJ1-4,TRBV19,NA,CASQGAEVTNEKLFF,TGTGCCAGTCAGGGGGCAGAGGTAACTAATGAAAAACTGTTTTTT
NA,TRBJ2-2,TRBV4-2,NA,CASSRRTTNTGELFF,TGTGCCAGCAGCCGGCGAACGACGAACACCGGGGAGCTGTTTTTT
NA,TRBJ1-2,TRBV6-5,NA,CASRLVGPNYGYTF,TGTGCCAGCAGACTGGTGGGGCCAAACTATGGCTACACCTTC
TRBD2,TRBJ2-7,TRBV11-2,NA,CASSLRAGGPTSYEQYF,TGTGCCAGCAGCTTAAGGGCGGGAGGGCCGACCTCCTACGAGCAGTACTTC
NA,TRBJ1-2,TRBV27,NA,CASSLSRRGHYGYTF,TGTGCCAGCAGTTTATCGCGGCGGGGGCACTATGGCTACACCTTC
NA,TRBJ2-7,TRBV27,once,CASSTVAAWEQYF,TGTGCCAGCTCTACGGTAGCGGCTTGGGAGCAGTACTTC